A selection of T cell receptor beta chains follows, all from one sample in a study of early T cells in non-severe SARS-CoV-2 infection. TCRdb re-called the 5' RACE reads through MiXCR, storing one row per CDR3 protein. The table shows 98,000 or so distinct CDR3 sequences, with roughly 12% occurring only once. The sample consisted of whole blood, taken at baseline. These receptors all stem from an adult who was a healthcare worker with PCR-confirmed SARS-CoV-2 infection or an uninfected control (not recorded which). CDR3s include the opening cysteine and the closing phenylalanine or tryptophan. Fields, in order: J gene, clone size, V gene, D gene, CDR3 protein, CDR3 DNA. The D gene is left open where the match is weak. The size entry is marked missing in some rows and otherwise reads once, few, many or a size class.

TRBJ2-1 | few | TRBV11-2 | TRBD2 | CASSPPSGRLALNEQFF | TGTGCCAGCAGCCCCCCATCTGGTCGACTAGCGCTCAATGAGCAGTTCTTC
TRBJ1-2 | - | TRBV28 | - | CASSLGGQVNYGYTF | TGTGCCAGCAGTCTCGGAGGCCAGGTTAACTATGGCTACACCTTC
TRBJ2-7 | - | TRBV11-3 | - | CASSFGYPDSYEQYF | TGTGCCAGCAGCTTTGGCTACCCCGACAGTTACGAGCAGTACTTC
TRBJ2-1 | - | TRBV11-3 | - | CASSFAGRNYNEQFF | TGTGCCAGCAGCTTCGCAGGAAGAAACTACAATGAGCAGTTCTTC
TRBJ1-5 | many | TRBV6-6 | - | CASTTRGGGGSNQPQHF | TGTGCCAGCACCACGAGAGGGGGGGGAGGGAGCAATCAGCCCCAGCATTTT
TRBJ2-7 | - | TRBV6-5 | - | CASSYSTGGAYEQYF | TGTGCCAGCAGTTACTCCACAGGGGGGGCCTACGAGCAGTACTTC
TRBJ2-1 | few | TRBV5-1 | TRBD2 | CATAGGESSYNEQFF | TGCGCCACCGCGGGGGGCGAGAGCTCCTACAATGAGCAGTTCTTC
TRBJ1-6 | - | TRBV28 | - | CASNTGHKTNSPLHF | TGTGCCAGCAATACAGGGCACAAAACTAATTCACCCCTCCACTTT
TRBJ1-1 | - | TRBV11-2 | - | CASSTRVTEAFF | TGTGCCAGCAGCACCAGGGTCACTGAAGCTTTCTTT
TRBJ2-7 | - | TRBV15 | TRBD2 | CATSNRGGRHEYEQYF | TGTGCCACCAGCAACCGGGGGGGAAGGCACGAGTACGAGCAGTACTTC
TRBJ1-1 | - | TRBV9 | - | CASSALMGTEAFF | TGTGCCAGCAGCGCATTGATGGGCACTGAAGCTTTCTTT
TRBJ1-2 | many | TRBV6-5 | - | CASSYSRQRTSYGYTF | TGTGCCAGCAGTTACTCGAGACAGAGAACTTCCTATGGCTACACCTTC
TRBJ1-5 | few | TRBV7-8 | TRBD1 | CASSLAGTGWNQPQHF | TGTGCCAGCAGCTTAGCTGGGACAGGGTGGAATCAGCCCCAGCATTTT
TRBJ1-5 | - | TRBV3-1 | - | CASSQGVGAGQPQHF | TGTGCCAGCAGCCAAGGGGTAGGGGCAGGTCAGCCCCAGCATTTT
TRBJ2-7 | few | TRBV12-3/TRBV12-4 | - | CASRPGRRLEQYF | TGTGCCAGCAGGCCCGGACGACGTCTCGAGCAGTACTTC
TRBJ1-1 | - | TRBV6-5 | - | CASTRDPRHEAFF | TGTGCCAGCACTCGGGACCCTAGACATGAAGCTTTCTTT